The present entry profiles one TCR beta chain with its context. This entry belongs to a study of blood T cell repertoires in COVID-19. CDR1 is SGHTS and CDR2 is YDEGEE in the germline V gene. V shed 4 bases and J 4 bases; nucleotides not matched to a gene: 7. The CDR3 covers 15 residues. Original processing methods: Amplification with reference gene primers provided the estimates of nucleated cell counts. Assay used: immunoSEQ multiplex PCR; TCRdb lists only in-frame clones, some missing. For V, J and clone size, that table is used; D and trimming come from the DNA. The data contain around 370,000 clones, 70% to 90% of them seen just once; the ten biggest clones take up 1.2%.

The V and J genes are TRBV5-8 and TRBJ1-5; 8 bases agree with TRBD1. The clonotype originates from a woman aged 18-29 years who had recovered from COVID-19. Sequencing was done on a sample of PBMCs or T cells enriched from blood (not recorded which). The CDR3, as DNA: TGTGCCAGCAGCCTAAGGACAGGGTTTAATCAGCCCCAGCATTTT. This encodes CASSLRTGFNQPQHF.